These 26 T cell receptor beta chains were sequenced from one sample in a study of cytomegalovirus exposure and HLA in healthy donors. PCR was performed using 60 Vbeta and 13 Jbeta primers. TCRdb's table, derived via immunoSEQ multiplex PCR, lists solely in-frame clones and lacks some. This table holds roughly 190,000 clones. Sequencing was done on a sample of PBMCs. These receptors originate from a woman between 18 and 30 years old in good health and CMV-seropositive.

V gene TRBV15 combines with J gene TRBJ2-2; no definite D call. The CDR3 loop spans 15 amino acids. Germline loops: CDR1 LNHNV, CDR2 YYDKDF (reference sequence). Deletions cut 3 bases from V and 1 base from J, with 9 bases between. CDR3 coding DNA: TGTGCCACCAGCAGGAGCGAGGAGAACACCGGGGAGCTGTTTTTT. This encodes CATSRSEENTGELFF.

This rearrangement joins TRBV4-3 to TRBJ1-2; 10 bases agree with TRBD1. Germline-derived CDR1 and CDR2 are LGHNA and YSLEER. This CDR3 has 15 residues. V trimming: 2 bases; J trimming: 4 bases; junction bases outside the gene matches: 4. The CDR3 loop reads CASSQRDRGLYGYTF. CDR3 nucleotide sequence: TGCGCCAGCAGCCAAAGGGACAGGGGCCTCTATGGCTACACCTTC.

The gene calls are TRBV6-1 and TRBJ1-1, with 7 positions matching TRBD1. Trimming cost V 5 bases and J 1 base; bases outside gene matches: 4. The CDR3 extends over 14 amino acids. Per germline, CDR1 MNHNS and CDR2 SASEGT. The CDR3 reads CASSLGQTNTEAFF. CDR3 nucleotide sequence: TGTGCCAGCAGTCTGGGACAGACGAACACTGAAGCTTTCTTT.

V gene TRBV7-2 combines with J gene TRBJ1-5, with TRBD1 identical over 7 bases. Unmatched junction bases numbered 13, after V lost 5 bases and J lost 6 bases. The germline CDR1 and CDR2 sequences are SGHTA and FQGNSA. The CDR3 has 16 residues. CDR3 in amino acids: CASSPHGGQTVQPQHF. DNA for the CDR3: TGTGCCAGCAGCCCACACGGGGGACAGACCGTTCAGCCCCAGCATTTT.

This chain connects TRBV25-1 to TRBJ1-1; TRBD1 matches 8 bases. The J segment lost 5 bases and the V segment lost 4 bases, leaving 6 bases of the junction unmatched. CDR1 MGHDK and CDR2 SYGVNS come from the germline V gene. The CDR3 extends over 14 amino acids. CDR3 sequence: CASSAGGGRTEAFF. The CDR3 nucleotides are TGTGCCAGCAGTGCAGGGGGCGGTAGGACTGAAGCTTTCTTT.

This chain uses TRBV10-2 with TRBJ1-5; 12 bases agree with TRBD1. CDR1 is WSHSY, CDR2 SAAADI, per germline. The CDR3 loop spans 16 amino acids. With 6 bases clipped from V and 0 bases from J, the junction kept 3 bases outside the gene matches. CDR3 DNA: TGCGCCAGCAGGGGACAGGGGGCGCCTAGCAATCAGCCCCAGCATTTT. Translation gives CASRGQGAPSNQPQHF.

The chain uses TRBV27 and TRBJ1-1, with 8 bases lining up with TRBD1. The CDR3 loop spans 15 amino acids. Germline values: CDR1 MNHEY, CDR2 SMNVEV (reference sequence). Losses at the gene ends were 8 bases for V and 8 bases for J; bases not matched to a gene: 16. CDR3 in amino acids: CASGTDRERPVEAFF. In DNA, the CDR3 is TGTGCCAGCGGTACGGACAGGGAGAGACCTGTGGAAGCTTTCTTT.

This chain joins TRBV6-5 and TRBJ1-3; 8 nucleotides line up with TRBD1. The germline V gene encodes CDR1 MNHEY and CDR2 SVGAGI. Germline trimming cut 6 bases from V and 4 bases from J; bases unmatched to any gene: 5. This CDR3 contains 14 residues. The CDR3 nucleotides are TGTGCCAGCAGACTGACAGGGGTCGGAAACACCATATATTTT. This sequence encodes CASRLTGVGNTIYF.

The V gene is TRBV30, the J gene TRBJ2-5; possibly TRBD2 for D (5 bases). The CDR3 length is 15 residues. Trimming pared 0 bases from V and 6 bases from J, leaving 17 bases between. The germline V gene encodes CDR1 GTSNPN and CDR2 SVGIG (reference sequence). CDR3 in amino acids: CAWSVSSGVSKTQYF. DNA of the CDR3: TGTGCCTGGAGTGTCAGTTCCGGGGTCAGTAAGACCCAGTACTTC.

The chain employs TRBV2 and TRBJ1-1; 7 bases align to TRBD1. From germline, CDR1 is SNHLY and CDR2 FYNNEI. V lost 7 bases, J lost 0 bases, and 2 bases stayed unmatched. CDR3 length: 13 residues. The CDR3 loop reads CASKGQLNTEAFF. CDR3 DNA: TGTGCCAGCAAGGGACAGCTGAACACTGAAGCTTTCTTT.

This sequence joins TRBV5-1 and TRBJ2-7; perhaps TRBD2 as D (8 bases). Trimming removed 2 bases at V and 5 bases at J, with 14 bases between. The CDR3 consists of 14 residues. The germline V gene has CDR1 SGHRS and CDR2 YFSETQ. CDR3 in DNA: TGCGCCAGCAGCTTCGGGAGGGGGCTTAACGAGCAGTACTTC. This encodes CASSFGRGLNEQYF.

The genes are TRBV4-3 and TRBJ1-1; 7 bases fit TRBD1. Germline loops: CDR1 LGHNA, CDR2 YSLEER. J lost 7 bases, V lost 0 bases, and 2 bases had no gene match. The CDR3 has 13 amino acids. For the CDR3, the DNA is TGCGCCAGCAGCCAAGAACAGGGGTTTGAAGCTTTCTTT. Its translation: CASSQEQGFEAFF.

The CDR3 nucleotides are TGTGCCACCACAGGGGATTACACTGAAGCTTTCTTT. Translated, it gives CATTGDYTEAFF. J is TRBJ1-1 and V is TRBV19, with TRBD1 identical over 7 bases. CDR1 LNHDA and CDR2 SQIVND come from the germline V gene (reference sequence). This CDR3 has 12 residues. The V gene end was trimmed by 10 bases and the J gene end by 3 bases; junction bases not matched to a gene: 5.

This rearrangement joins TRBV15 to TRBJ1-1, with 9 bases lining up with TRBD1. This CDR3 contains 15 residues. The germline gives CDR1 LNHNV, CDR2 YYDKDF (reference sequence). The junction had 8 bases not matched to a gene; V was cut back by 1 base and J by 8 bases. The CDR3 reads CATSRGRDRAFEAFF. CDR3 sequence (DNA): TGTGCCACCAGCAGAGGCCGGGACAGGGCTTTCGAAGCTTTCTTT.

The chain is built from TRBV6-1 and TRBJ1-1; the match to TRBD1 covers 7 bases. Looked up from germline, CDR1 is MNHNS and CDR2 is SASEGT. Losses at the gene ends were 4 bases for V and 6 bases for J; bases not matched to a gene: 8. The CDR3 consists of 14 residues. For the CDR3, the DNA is TGTGCCAGCAGTGCCCTCTTAGGACAGGCTGAAGCTTTCTTT. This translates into CASSALLGQAEAFF.

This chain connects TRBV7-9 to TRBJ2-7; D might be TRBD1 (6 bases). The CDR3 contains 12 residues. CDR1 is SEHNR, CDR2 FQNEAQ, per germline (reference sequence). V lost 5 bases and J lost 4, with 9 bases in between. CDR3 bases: TGTGCCAGCAGCGTCGACAGGTACGAGCAGTACTTC. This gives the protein CASSVDRYEQYF.

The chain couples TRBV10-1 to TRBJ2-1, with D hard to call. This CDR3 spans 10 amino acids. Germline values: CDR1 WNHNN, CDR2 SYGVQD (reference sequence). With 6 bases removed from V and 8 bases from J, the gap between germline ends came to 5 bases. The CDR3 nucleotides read TGCGCCAGCAGAGACTATGAGCAGTTCTTC. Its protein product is CASRDYEQFF.

The CDR3 sequence is CAWSVRGDTQYF. DNA of the CDR3: TGTGCCTGGAGTGTACGAGGAGATACGCAGTATTTT. This chain links TRBV30 with TRBJ2-3; D gene ambiguous. Germline V lookup: CDR1 GTSNPN, CDR2 SVGIG (reference sequence). Trimming shortened V by 0 bases and J by 5 bases, and 6 bases separated the two germline ends. The CDR3 is 12 amino acids.

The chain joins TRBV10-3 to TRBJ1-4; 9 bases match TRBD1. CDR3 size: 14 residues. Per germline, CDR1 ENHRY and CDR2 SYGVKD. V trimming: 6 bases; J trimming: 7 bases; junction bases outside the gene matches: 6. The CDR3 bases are TGTGCCATCAGCCGGGACAGGGAGGGTGAAAAACTGTTTTTT. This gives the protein CAISRDREGEKLFF.

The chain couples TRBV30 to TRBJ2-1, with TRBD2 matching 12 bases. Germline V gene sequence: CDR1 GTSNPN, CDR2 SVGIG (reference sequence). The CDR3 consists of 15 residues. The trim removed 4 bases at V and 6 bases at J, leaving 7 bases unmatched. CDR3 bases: TGTGCCTGGAACCTAGCGGGAGGGCCGGCCAATGAGCAGTTCTTC. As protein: CAWNLAGGPANEQFF. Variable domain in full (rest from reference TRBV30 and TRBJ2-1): SQTIHQWPATLVQPVGSPLSLECTVEGTSNPNLYWYRQAAGRGLQLLFYSVGIGQISSEVPQNLSASRPQDRQFILSSKKLLLSDSGFYLCAWNLAGGPANEQFFGPGTRLTVL.

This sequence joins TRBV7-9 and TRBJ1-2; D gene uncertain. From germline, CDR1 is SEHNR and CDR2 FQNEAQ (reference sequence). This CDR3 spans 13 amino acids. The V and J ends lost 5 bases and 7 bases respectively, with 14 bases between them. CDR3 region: CASSGVGVSGYTF. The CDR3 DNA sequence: TGTGCCAGCAGCGGCGTGGGAGTAAGTGGCTACACCTTC.

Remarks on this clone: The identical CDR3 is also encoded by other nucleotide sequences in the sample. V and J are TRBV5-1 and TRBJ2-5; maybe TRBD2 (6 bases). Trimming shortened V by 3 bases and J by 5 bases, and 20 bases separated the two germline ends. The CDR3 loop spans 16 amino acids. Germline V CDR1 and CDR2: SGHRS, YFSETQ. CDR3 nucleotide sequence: TGCGCCAGCAGCTCCCGCCTGGAGGGGTCGATGGAGACCCAGTACTTC. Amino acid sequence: CASSSRLEGSMETQYF. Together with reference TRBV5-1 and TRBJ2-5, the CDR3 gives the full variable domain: KAGVTQTPRYLIKTRGQQVTLSCSPISGHRSVSWYQQTPGQGLQFLFEYFSETQRNKGNFPGRFSGRQFSNSRSEMNVSTLELGDSALYLCASSSRLEGSMETQYFGPGTRLLVL.

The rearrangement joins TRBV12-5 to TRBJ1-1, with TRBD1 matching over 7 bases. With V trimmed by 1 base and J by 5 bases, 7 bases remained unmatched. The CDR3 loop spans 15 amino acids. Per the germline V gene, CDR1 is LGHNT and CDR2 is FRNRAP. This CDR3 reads CASGLAKGAGTEAFF. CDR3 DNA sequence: TGTGCTAGTGGTTTGGCGAAGGGGGCAGGGACTGAAGCTTTCTTT. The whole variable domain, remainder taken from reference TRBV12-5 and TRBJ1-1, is DARVTQTPRHKVTEMGQEVTMRCQPILGHNTVFWYRQTMMQGLELLAYFRNRAPLDDSGMPKDRFSAEMPDATLATLKIQPSEPRDSAVYFCASGLAKGAGTEAFFGQGTRLTVV.

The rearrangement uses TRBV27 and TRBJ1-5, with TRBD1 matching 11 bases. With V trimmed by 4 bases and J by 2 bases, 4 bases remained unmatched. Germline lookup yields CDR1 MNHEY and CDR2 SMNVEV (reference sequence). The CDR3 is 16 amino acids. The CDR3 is CASSSRTGGGNQPQHF. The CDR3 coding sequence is TGTGCCAGCAGTTCAAGGACAGGGGGCGGCAATCAGCCCCAGCATTTT.

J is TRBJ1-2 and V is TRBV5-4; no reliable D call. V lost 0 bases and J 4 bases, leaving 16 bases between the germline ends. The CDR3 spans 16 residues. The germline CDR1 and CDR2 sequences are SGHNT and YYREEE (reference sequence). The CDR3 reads CASSLGGGSRSYGYTF. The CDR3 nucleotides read TGTGCCAGCAGCTTGGGAGGAGGCAGCAGGAGCTATGGCTACACCTTC.

This CDR3 is CASSLGTYSGNTIYF. The CDR3 region has the DNA TGCGCCAGCAGCTTGGGTACTTACTCTGGAAACACCATATATTTT. The chain links TRBV5-1 to TRBJ1-3, with no clear D. The CDR3 length is 15 residues. From germline, CDR1 is SGHRS and CDR2 YFSETQ. Trimming left V 0 bases short and J 0 bases short, with 7 bases between.